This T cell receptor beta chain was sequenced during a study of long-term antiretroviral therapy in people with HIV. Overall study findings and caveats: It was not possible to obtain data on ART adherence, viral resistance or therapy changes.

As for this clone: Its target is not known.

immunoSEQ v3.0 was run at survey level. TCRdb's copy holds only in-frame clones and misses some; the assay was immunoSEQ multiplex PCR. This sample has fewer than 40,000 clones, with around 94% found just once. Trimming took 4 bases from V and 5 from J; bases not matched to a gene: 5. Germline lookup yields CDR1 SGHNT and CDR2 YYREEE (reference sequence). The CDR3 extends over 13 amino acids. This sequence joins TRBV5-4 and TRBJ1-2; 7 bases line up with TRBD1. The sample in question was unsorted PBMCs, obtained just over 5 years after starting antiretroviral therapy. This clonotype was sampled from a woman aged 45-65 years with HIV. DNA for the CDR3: TGTGCCAGCAGCATGGACAGGCTTTATGGCTACACCTTC. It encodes CASSMDRLYGYTF.